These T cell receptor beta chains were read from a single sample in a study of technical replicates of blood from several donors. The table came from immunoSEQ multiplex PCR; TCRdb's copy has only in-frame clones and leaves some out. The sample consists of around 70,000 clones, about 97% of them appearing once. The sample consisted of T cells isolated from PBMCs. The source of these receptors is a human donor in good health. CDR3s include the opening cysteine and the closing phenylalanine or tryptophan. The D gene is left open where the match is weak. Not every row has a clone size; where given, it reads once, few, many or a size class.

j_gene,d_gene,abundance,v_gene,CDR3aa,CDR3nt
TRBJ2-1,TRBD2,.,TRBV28,CASSLPQREGNEQFF,TGTGCCAGCAGTTTACCCCAGCGGGAGGGCAATGAGCAGTTCTTC
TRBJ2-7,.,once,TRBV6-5,CASSYSGVHFDEQYF,TGTGCCAGCAGTTACTCGGGAGTTCATTTTGACGAGCAGTACTTC
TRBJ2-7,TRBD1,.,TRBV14,CASSHQGQGFYEQYF,TGTGCCAGCAGCCACCAAGGACAGGGCTTCTACGAGCAGTACTTC
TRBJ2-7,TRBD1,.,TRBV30,CAWTDRGTYEQYF,TGTGCCTGGACTGACAGGGGGACCTACGAGCAGTACTTC
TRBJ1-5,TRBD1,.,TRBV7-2,CASSLGTGIYQPQHF,TGTGCCAGCAGCCTCGGGACAGGGATATATCAGCCCCAGCATTTT
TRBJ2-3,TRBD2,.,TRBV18,CASSSAGVADTQYF,TGTGCCAGCTCCTCCGCGGGAGTGGCAGATACGCAGTATTTT
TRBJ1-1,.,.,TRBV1,CTSSQGLNRGNTEAFF,TGCACCAGCAGCCAAGGTCTCAACAGGGGGAACACTGAAGCTTTCTTT
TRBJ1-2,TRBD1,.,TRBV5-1,CASSYDRGPDGYTF,TGCGCCAGCAGCTACGACAGGGGGCCAGATGGCTACACCTTC
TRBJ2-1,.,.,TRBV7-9,CASSPPLNEQFF,TGTGCCAGCAGCCCTCCCCTGAATGAGCAGTTCTTC
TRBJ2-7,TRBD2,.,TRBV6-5,CASSPGLAGVGEQYF,TGTGCCAGCAGTCCCGGACTAGCGGGAGTGGGGGAGCAGTACTTC